Below, 21 T cell receptor beta chains from the same sample are listed, as sequenced in a study of T-cell reconstitution after alpha-beta-depleted transplantation in children. The TCRbeta library was prepared with unique molecular identifiers. TCRdb independently ran MiXCR on the PCR reads; one entry per CDR3 protein. The data contain around 800,000 distinct CDR3 sequences, approximately 15% of them singletons. The source was PBMCs, mostly from graft donor cells, collected 360 days after TCRalphabeta/CD19-depleted stem cell transplant. The receptor set was obtained from a male patient aged 10 to 17 who had a stem cell transplant for acute lymphoblastic leukemia, so the T cells may come from the graft donor.

This clonotype has a single count. The final CDR3 position lacks the conserved phenylalanine or tryptophan, pointing to a likely read error. The chain uses TRBV20-1 and TRBJ1-1, with 10 bases lining up with TRBD1. CDR3 length: 14 residues. Unmatched junction bases numbered 5, after V lost 2 bases and J lost 5 bases. In germline, CDR1 is DFQATT, CDR2 SNEGSKA (reference sequence). Here the CDR3 reads CSARSGTGVTEAFI. The CDR3 coding sequence is TGCAGTGCTAGATCCGGGACAGGGGTTACTGAAGCTTTCATT.

The chain carries TRBV5-1 and TRBJ2-7; 7 nucleotides agree with TRBD1. CDR1 and CDR2 from the germline V gene are SGHRS and YFSETQ. V trimming: 4 bases; J trimming: 1 base; junction bases outside the gene matches: 5. The CDR3 is made up of 14 amino acids. Here the CDR3 DNA reads TGCGCCAGCAGCGTTCGACAGGGTTCCTACGAGCAGTACTTC. It codes for CASSVRQGSYEQYF.

This clonotype came up many times. The gene calls are TRBV7-8 and TRBJ1-3; tentative D call: TRBD1 (5 bases). CDR1 and CDR2 from the germline V gene are SGHVS and FQNEAQ. The CDR3 is made up of 14 amino acids. The V end was cut by 6 bases, the J end by 4 bases, with 13 bases between. The CDR3 sequence: CASSSTVAGNTIYF. The CDR3 DNA follows: TGTGCCAGCAGTTCGACAGTGGCGGGAAACACCATATATTTT.

The sample holds a few counts of this clonotype. The gene calls are TRBV4-1 and TRBJ2-4; D gene ambiguous. The CDR3 consists of 16 residues. V lost 1 base and J lost 0, with 10 bases in between. CDR1 MGHRA and CDR2 YSYEKL come from the germline V gene. CDR3 nucleotides: TGCGCCAGCAGCCAAGTGGGGTTTTTAGCCAAAAACATTCAGTACTTC. Its translation is CASSQVGFLAKNIQYF.

Only a few counts were recorded for this clonotype. This chain links TRBV2 with TRBJ1-4; D is undetermined. V shed 2 bases and J shed 8 bases, with 12 bases lying between them. Germline-derived CDR1 and CDR2 are SNHLY and FYNNEI. The CDR3 covers 14 residues. CDR3 sequence (DNA): TGTGCCAGCAGTGAACGACCCCTGAGGGAAAAACTGTTTTTT. Amino acids: CASSERPLREKLFF. The complete variable domain, with remaining parts taken from reference TRBV2 and TRBJ1-4, reads EPEVTQTPSHQVTQMGQEVILRCVPISNHLYFYWYRQILGQKVEFLVSFYNNEISEKSEIFDDQFSVERPDGSNFTLKIRSTKLEDSAMYFCASSERPLREKLFFGSGTQLSVL.

This clonotype was seen a few times. The CDR3 nucleotides read TGCGCCAGCCGCCGGGCGGGAGGGAACTACGAGCAGTACTTC. Protein sequence: CASRRAGGNYEQYF. The chain links TRBV5-1 to TRBJ2-7; 9 nucleotides align to TRBD2. CDR1 is SGHRS and CDR2 is YFSETQ in the germline V gene. This CDR3 spans 14 amino acids. J was trimmed by 3 bases and V by 7 bases; bases with no gene match: 8.

This clonotype was counted at least ten times. V and J are TRBV6-1 and TRBJ2-5; D is unresolved. The V gene lost 6 bases and the J gene lost 5 bases, with 13 bases spanning the gap. This CDR3 contains 13 residues. Germline loops: CDR1 MNHNS, CDR2 SASEGT. The CDR3 region is CASRPHETETQYF. The CDR3 region has the DNA TGTGCCAGCAGGCCACATGAAACGGAGACCCAGTACTTC.

This chain uses TRBV4-2 with TRBJ2-1; D tentatively fits TRBD1 or TRBD2 (5 bases each). The CDR3 spans 16 residues. Germline V CDR1 and CDR2: LGHNA, YNFKEQ. V was trimmed by 3 bases and J by 9 bases, leaving 21 bases between them. The CDR3 region is CASSQASGTLQVEQFF. The CDR3 region has the DNA TGTGCCAGCAGCCAGGCCTCCGGGACCCTCCAAGTTGAGCAGTTCTTC.

The sample holds a few counts of this clonotype. This chain connects TRBV4-1 to TRBJ2-3, with a weak D call TRBD1 (5 bases). Germline V lookup: CDR1 MGHRA, CDR2 YSYEKL. The CDR3 contains 18 residues. V gave up 3 bases and J gave up 2 bases, with 21 bases separating them. Written as DNA, the CDR3 is TGCGCCAGCAGCCATCCACGCCAGGGTGCATCGGTCACAGATACGCAGTATTTT. Translated: CASSHPRQGASVTDTQYF.

A few counts support this clonotype. The DNA for the CDR3 is TGTGCCAGCAGTTTTTCCGGGACAGGGGGATTCTACGAGCAGTACTTC. Amino acids: CASSFSGTGGFYEQYF. The V and J genes are TRBV25-1 and TRBJ2-7; TRBD1 matches 11 bases. The V segment lost 5 bases and the J segment 3 bases; nucleotides outside the gene matches: 9. This CDR3 has 16 amino acids. From germline, CDR1 is MGHDK and CDR2 SYGVNS.

This chain uses TRBV5-1 with TRBJ1-1, with 7 bases aligning to TRBD1. The CDR3 runs 14 residues. The V gene end was trimmed by 8 bases and the J gene end by 0 bases; junction bases not matched to a gene: 7. The germline V gene encodes CDR1 SGHRS and CDR2 YFSETQ. The CDR3 reads CASGTGTVNTEAFF. The CDR3 nucleotides read TGCGCCAGTGGGACCGGGACAGTGAACACTGAAGCTTTCTTT.

This clonotype was seen a single time. Because it lacks the conserved phenylalanine or tryptophan at the end, this CDR3 is likely a read error. For the CDR3, the DNA is TGTGCCAGCAGGCCAGGACAGGGGATGTCTGAAGCTTTCTCT. It codes for CASRPGQGMSEAFS. V usage is TRBV12-3 or TRBV12-4 and J usage is TRBJ1-1; TRBD1 aligns across 9 bases. V gave up 6 bases and J gave up 6 bases; unmatched junction bases: 8. This CDR3 contains 14 residues.

The chain uses TRBV3-1 and TRBJ2-5; 10 bases fit TRBD2. The J segment lost 1 base and the V segment lost 5 bases, leaving 4 bases of the junction unmatched. The CDR3 has 15 amino acids. Germline CDR1 and CDR2: LGHDT and YNNKEL (reference sequence). The CDR3 spells CASSKLAGLQETQYF. CDR3 bases: TGTGCCAGCAGCAAACTAGCGGGACTCCAAGAGACCCAGTACTTC.

The chain is built from TRBV4-1 and TRBJ2-2; no reliable D call. The CDR3 runs to 13 residues. V lost 3 bases and J 8 bases, leaving 10 bases between the germline ends. Germline V gene sequence: CDR1 MGHRA, CDR2 YSYEKL. The CDR3 region is CASSHQAAGELFF. The CDR3 coding sequence is TGCGCCAGCAGCCATCAGGCCGCGGGGGAGCTGTTTTTT.

As concerns this clonotype: Since no conserved phenylalanine or tryptophan closes the CDR3, a read error is the likely cause. V and J are TRBV20-1 and TRBJ2-1; TRBD1 aligns across 11 bases. This CDR3 is 15 amino acids long. V lost 5 bases, J lost 4 bases, and 7 bases stayed unmatched. Germline CDR1 and CDR2: DFQATT and SNEGSKA (reference sequence). CDR3 sequence (DNA): TGCAGTGCTGCCAAAGGGGACAGGGGGTACAATGAGCAGTTCTGC. This sequence encodes CSAAKGDRGYNEQFC.

The chain links TRBV4-1 to TRBJ2-7; D gene ambiguous. CDR3 length: 15 amino acids. The germline V and J ends were trimmed by 0 bases and 3 bases, with 12 bases remaining between them. Looked up from germline, CDR1 is MGHRA and CDR2 is YSYEKL. CDR3 in DNA: TGCGCCAGCAGCCAAGAGATGTGGGCTAGCTACGAGCAGTACTTC. Its translation is CASSQEMWASYEQYF.

This clonotype was counted a few times. This chain uses TRBV2 with TRBJ2-7, with TRBD1 identical over 7 bases. CDR1 is SNHLY and CDR2 is FYNNEI in the germline V gene. The CDR3 extends over 16 amino acids. J gave up 2 bases and V 5 bases, and 12 bases lay outside the gene matches. CDR3 sequence: CASSYHRGSVTYEQYF. CDR3 DNA: TGTGCCAGCAGTTACCACAGGGGATCGGTCACCTACGAGCAGTACTTC.

The table lists this clonotype with many counts. This chain links TRBV27 with TRBJ2-1, with no clear D. CDR3 length equals 15 residues. CDR1 MNHEY and CDR2 SMNVEV come from the germline V gene (reference sequence). Between the trimmed V and J ends, which lost 6 bases and 0 bases, there was a span of 12 bases. CDR3 nucleotide sequence: TGTGCCAGCAGGGACCTGCGTAGCTCCTACAATGAGCAGTTCTTC. Translated: CASRDLRSSYNEQFF.

The genes are TRBV19 and TRBJ2-1, with 11 nucleotides matching TRBD2. Germline values: CDR1 LNHDA, CDR2 SQIVND (reference sequence). The CDR3 sequence is 15 residues long. V gave up 3 bases and J gave up 6 bases; unmatched junction bases: 4. CDR3 in amino acids: CASSIRLAGPNEQFF. The CDR3 DNA sequence: TGTGCCAGTAGTATCCGACTAGCGGGACCCAATGAGCAGTTCTTC.

V gene TRBV7-3 combines with J gene TRBJ2-2, with 8 bases fitting TRBD1. This CDR3 comprises 17 residues. With V trimmed by 5 bases and J by 1 base, 9 bases remained unmatched. Germline CDR1 SGHTA, CDR2 FQGTGA. The CDR3 reads CASSMGSDRGNTGELFF. CDR3 nucleotide sequence: TGTGCCAGCAGCATGGGAAGCGACAGGGGGAACACCGGGGAGCTGTTTTTT.

The chain uses TRBV4-1 and TRBJ2-7, with 8 bases that match TRBD2. This CDR3 has 14 residues. The V gene end was trimmed by 9 bases and the J gene end by 4 bases; junction bases not matched to a gene: 11. Germline V lookup: CDR1 MGHRA, CDR2 YSYEKL. The CDR3 nucleotides read TGCGCCAGTTCCCCGGGACTAGGAAGATACGAGCAGTACTTC. Translation: CASSPGLGRYEQYF.